This section outlines one T cell receptor (beta chain) sequence together with its context. Its cognate antigen is unknown. Other DNA variants within this sample encode the same CDR3. This sample was taken from a study of cytomegalovirus exposure and HLA in healthy donors. Study overall: Membership in the Caucasian-associated ancestry cluster was found for 75% to 90% of nearly 400 genotyped donors. Findings and limits, study-wide: In most subjects, TCR beta sequences reportedly gave accurate predictions of HLA-A and HLA-B alleles.

The V gene end was trimmed by 0 bases and the J gene end by 4 bases; junction bases not matched to a gene: 0. The germline gives CDR1 SGHRS, CDR2 YFSETQ. The CDR3 spans 13 residues. Amplification used 60 Vbeta primers and 13 Jbeta primers. Libraries were prepared by immunoSEQ multiplex PCR; TCRdb keeps only in-frame clonotypes and omits some of them. The table includes under 250,000 clones, 75% to 90% detected once. This TCR was recovered from a boy younger than 10 in good health and CMV-seronegative. Specimen: PBMCs. The chain uses TRBV5-1 and TRBJ2-5, with 7 nucleotides matching TRBD2. The DNA of the CDR3 is TGCGCCAGCAGCTTGGCGGGAGGAGAGACCCAGTACTTC. This encodes CASSLAGGETQYF.